This is a list of T cell receptor beta chains from one sample in a study of blood T cell repertoires in COVID-19. The protocol was immunoSEQ multiplex PCR, while the TCRdb copy is restricted to in-frame clones and leaves out a portion. Found here are about 180,000 clones, about 83% of them singletons; the top ten hold under 15%. The sequenced sample consisted of peripheral blood. Receptors were obtained from a woman aged 70-85 years with COVID-19, enrolled during active disease. Each CDR3 is given with its conserved first and last residue. Fields, in order: D gene, V gene, J gene, clone size, CDR3 length, CDR3 protein, CDR3 DNA. The D gene is left open where the match is weak. Clone sizes are given selectively: once, few, many, or a class where the clone is expanded.

.	TRBV3-1/TRBV3-2	TRBJ2-1	.	14	CASSQSPSYNEQFF	TGTGCCAGCAGCCAATCTCCGTCCTACAATGAGCAGTTCTTC
.	TRBV5-1	TRBJ2-5	.	13	CASSLSSQETQYF	TGCGCCAGCAGCTTATCCAGTCAAGAGACCCAGTACTTC
TRBD2	TRBV20-1	TRBJ2-3	.	15	CSASPLAVHTDTQYF	TGCAGTGCTAGTCCCCTAGCGGTTCACACAGATACGCAGTATTTT
TRBD1	TRBV18	TRBJ1-5	.	15	CASSKDRANNQPQHF	TGTGCCAGCTCAAAGGACAGGGCCAACAATCAGCCCCAGCATTTT
TRBD1	TRBV6-2/TRBV6-3	TRBJ1-5	.	16	CASSYAPGDSNQPQHF	TGTGCCAGCAGTTACGCGCCTGGGGACAGTAATCAGCCCCAGCATTTT
TRBD2	TRBV4-1	TRBJ2-1	.	16	CASSHVSSGAYNEQFF	TGCGCCAGCAGCCACGTATCTAGCGGCGCCTACAATGAGCAGTTCTTC
.	TRBV12-3/TRBV12-4	TRBJ2-3	.	11	CASSFLDTQYF	TGTGCCAGCAGTTTCTTGGATACGCAGTATTTT
TRBD2	TRBV5-1	TRBJ2-7	.	15	CASSPEGGWGHEQYF	TGCGCCAGCAGCCCCGAGGGAGGGTGGGGACACGAGCAGTACTTC
TRBD2	TRBV18	TRBJ2-7	.	15	CASSLRLAGEREQYF	TGTGCCAGCTCACTGAGACTAGCGGGAGAGCGGGAGCAGTACTTC
.	TRBV19	TRBJ1-1	.	11	CASNQDTEAFF	TGTGCCAGTAATCAGGACACTGAAGCTTTCTTT
.	TRBV5-8	TRBJ1-2	few	15	CASSLRGQGIFGYTF	TGTGCCAGCAGCTTGCGGGGACAAGGTATCTTTGGCTACACCTTC
.	TRBV20-1	TRBJ2-1	.	14	CSASLASAHNEQFF	TGCAGTGCTAGTTTGGCTAGCGCCCACAATGAGCAGTTCTTC
.	TRBV19	TRBJ1-5	.	17	CASSIIPGQLGNQPQHF	TGTGCCAGTAGTATTATTCCCGGACAGCTTGGTAATCAGCCCCAGCATTTT
TRBD1	TRBV4-1	TRBJ1-4	.	15	CASSQAGTANEKLFF	TGCGCCAGCAGCCAAGCCGGGACAGCTAATGAAAAACTGTTTTTT
.	TRBV7-3	TRBJ2-2	.	15	CASSLIGSRTGELFF	TGTGCCAGCAGCTTAATAGGTAGCCGGACCGGGGAGCTGTTTTTT
TRBD2	TRBV6-5	TRBJ2-5	.	13	CASSPRGGETQYF	TGTGCCAGCAGTCCTCGGGGGGGCGAGACCCAGTACTTC
TRBD2	TRBV27	TRBJ2-7	.	17	CASSLYPGLAGSYEQYF	TGTGCCAGCAGTTTATACCCGGGACTAGCGGGATCCTACGAGCAGTACTTC
TRBD1	TRBV28	TRBJ2-7	.	15	CASSPPRDRVFEQYF	TGTGCCAGCAGTCCCCCCCGGGACAGGGTTTTCGAGCAGTACTTC
TRBD2	TRBV4-3	TRBJ2-7	.	15	CASSQGTSGIYEQYF	TGCGCCAGCAGCCAAGGGACTAGCGGGATCTACGAGCAGTACTTC
.	TRBV19	TRBJ2-7	.	13	CASSISSIYEQYF	TGTGCCAGTAGTATTAGCTCCATCTACGAGCAGTACTTC
TRBD2	TRBV3-1/TRBV3-2	TRBJ2-3	once	14	CASSPIRLAGEQYF	TGTGCCAGCAGCCCAATAAGACTAGCGGGGGAGCAGTATTTT
.	TRBV28	TRBJ2-1	.	14	CAIHRSSVYNEQFF	TGTGCCATCCATCGGTCTAGCGTATACAATGAGCAGTTCTTC
TRBD1	TRBV5-1	TRBJ1-3	few	15	CASSSQGASGNTIYF	TGCGCCAGCAGCTCGCAGGGGGCCTCTGGAAACACCATATATTTT
TRBD2	TRBV18	TRBJ2-5	.	15	CASSRQAGDGETQYF	TGTGCCAGCTCACGTCAAGCGGGAGATGGAGAGACCCAGTACTTC
.	TRBV10-3	TRBJ1-2	few	14	CAINTGTSNYGYTF	TGTGCCATCAATACCGGGACATCTAACTATGGCTACACCTTC
TRBD2	TRBV7-2	TRBJ2-7	.	13	CASTEQGATSVYF	TGTGCCAGCACCGAACAGGGTGCGACTAGCGTATACTTC
.	TRBV30	TRBJ1-4	.	15	CAWSGPGLANEKLFF	TGTGCCTGGAGCGGCCCGGGACTCGCTAATGAAAAACTGTTTTTT
.	TRBV5-1	TRBJ2-1	.	16	CASSSLGWGRDNEQFF	TGCGCCAGCAGCTCCCTTGGTTGGGGCAGGGACAATGAGCAGTTCTTC
TRBD1	TRBV3-1/TRBV3-2	TRBJ2-7	.	14	CASSQGFRQGEQYF	TGTGCCAGCAGCCAAGGGTTCCGACAGGGAGAGCAGTACTTC
.	TRBV21-1	TRBJ1-1	.	17	CASSKDKLGAGDTEAFF	TGTGCCAGCAGCAAAGATAAATTGGGGGCCGGAGACACTGAAGCTTTCTTT
.	TRBV30	TRBJ1-2	.	13	CAWRPLVNYGYTF	TGTGCCTGGAGGCCACTCGTTAACTATGGCTACACCTTC
.	TRBV3-1/TRBV3-2	TRBJ1-1	.	14	CASSQDIVSAQAFF	TGTGCCAGCAGCCAAGATATAGTCAGCGCTCAAGCTTTCTTT
.	TRBV4-2	TRBJ2-3	.	16	CASSQDSRGETDTQYF	TGTGCCAGCAGCCAAGATTCCCGCGGGGAAACAGATACGCAGTATTTT
.	TRBV19	TRBJ1-5	.	14	CASSISGGNQPQHF	TGTGCCAGTAGTATTTCCGGCGGGAATCAGCCCCAGCATTTT
.	TRBV6-5	TRBJ2-5	.	13	CASSLDKEETQYF	TGTGCCAGCAGTCTCGACAAAGAAGAGACCCAGTACTTC
.	TRBV28	TRBJ2-7	.	15	CASSFTGIRSYEQYF	TGTGCCAGCAGTTTTACAGGGATTCGCTCCTACGAGCAGTACTTC
.	TRBV10-3	TRBJ2-3	.	17	CAISDRGSGASTDTQYF	TGTGCCATCAGTGACCGGGGCTCGGGAGCTAGCACAGATACGCAGTATTTT
TRBD2	TRBV7-3	TRBJ2-1	few	14	CASRTSGSYNEQFF	TGTGCCAGCAGGACTAGCGGGTCTTACAATGAGCAGTTCTTC
.	TRBV11-2	TRBJ1-2	.	15	CASSPRTATNYGYTF	TGTGCCAGCAGCCCTAGGACAGCAACTAACTATGGCTACACCTTC
TRBD1	TRBV18	TRBJ1-5	.	14	CASSGQGGNQPQHF	TGTGCCAGCTCCGGACAGGGGGGAAATCAGCCCCAGCATTTT
.	TRBV7-9	TRBJ1-2	.	13	CASSLDGRGGYTF	TGTGCCAGCAGTTTGGACGGGAGAGGAGGCTACACCTTC
.	TRBV3-1/TRBV3-2	TRBJ1-1	few	14	CASSQDRGVTEAFF	TGTGCCAGCAGCCAAGATCGCGGGGTAACTGAAGCTTTCTTT